One and the same sample provided the 11 T cell receptor beta chains below, sequenced in a study of blood T cell repertoires in COVID-19. Data came from immunoSEQ multiplex PCR; TCRdb stores just in-frame clones and leaves some out. Altogether approximately 210,000 clones are present, approximately 86% being singletons, with the ten largest covering approximately 4%. Material: peripheral blood. Receptors originate from a woman of 80 years or more with acute or convalescent COVID-19.

This chain connects TRBV7-2 to TRBJ2-3, with 9 bases identical to TRBD2. Germline CDR1 is SGHTA and CDR2 is FQGNSA. V was clipped by 5 bases and J by 6 bases; unmatched bases: 12. CDR3 length: 16 residues. DNA of the CDR3: TGTGCCAGCAGCCCCCAGGGGCGGGGGGGCCCGGATACGCAGTATTTT. Its translation: CASSPQGRGGPDTQYF.

This clone was seen a single time. This rearrangement joins TRBV19 to TRBJ2-1; 9 nucleotides match TRBD1. The trim removed 1 base at V and 7 bases at J, leaving 5 bases unmatched. Germline values: CDR1 LNHDA, CDR2 SQIVND (reference sequence). The CDR3 contains 15 residues. The CDR3 protein is CASSIGTGTGNEQFF. CDR3 sequence (DNA): TGTGCCAGTAGTATAGGAACCGGGACAGGGAATGAGCAGTTCTTC.

This clone came up a few times. The rearrangement joins TRBV19 to TRBJ1-5; no reliable D call. Germline values: CDR1 LNHDA, CDR2 SQIVND (reference sequence). Trimming stripped 1 base from V and 4 bases from J, with 11 bases between. CDR3 length equals 15 residues. The CDR3 is CASSIVWATNQPQHF. The DNA for the CDR3 is TGTGCCAGTAGTATAGTTTGGGCGACAAATCAGCCCCAGCATTTT.

The DNA of the CDR3 is TGTGCCAGCAGTGTAACGACCGGGGGGGCCCAGGCCTACGAGCAGTACTTC. Its translation is CASSVTTGGAQAYEQYF. V usage is TRBV28 and J usage is TRBJ2-7; 8 nucleotides agree with TRBD2. Per germline, CDR1 MDHEN and CDR2 SYDVKM. J gave up 2 bases and V 5 bases, and 14 bases lay outside the gene matches. The CDR3 sequence is 17 residues long.

This clone was counted a few times. The genes are TRBV5-1 and TRBJ1-6, with TRBD1 identical over 7 bases. The CDR3 loop spans 14 amino acids. J gave up 7 bases and V 4 bases, and 5 bases lay outside the gene matches. CDR1 and CDR2 from the germline V gene are SGHRS and YFSETQ. The CDR3: CASSGGQPNSPLHF. The CDR3 DNA follows: TGCGCCAGCAGCGGGGGACAGCCAAATTCACCCCTCCACTTT.

The CDR3 DNA reads as TGTGCCTGGAGTGGGGGGGCCGGGGAGCTGTTTTTT. This translates into CAWSGGAGELFF. The gene calls are TRBV30 and TRBJ2-2, with a weak D call TRBD2 (6 bases). Germline lookup yields CDR1 GTSNPN and CDR2 SVGIG (reference sequence). Trimming stripped 1 base from V and 6 bases from J, with 6 bases between. This CDR3 comprises 12 residues.

The chain has TRBV24-1 and TRBJ2-5, with D maybe TRBD1 (6 bases). The germline V gene encodes CDR1 KGHDR and CDR2 SFDVKD. Trimming shortened V by 2 bases and J by 5 bases, and 17 bases separated the two germline ends. This CDR3 is 16 amino acids long. The CDR3 bases are TGTGCCACCAGTGATTCCGACAGGTTTATCTCTGAGACCCAGTACTTC. Protein sequence: CATSDSDRFISETQYF.

This chain connects TRBV9 to TRBJ2-1; D may be TRBD2 (5 bases). Trimming shortened V by 0 bases and J by 0 bases, and 10 bases separated the two germline ends. This CDR3 is built from 16 residues. Germline loops: CDR1 SGDLS, CDR2 YYNGEE. For the CDR3, the DNA is TGTGCCAGCAGCGTAGATCCGCTAGCCTCCTACAATGAGCAGTTCTTC. Translating gives CASSVDPLASYNEQFF.

The chain is built from TRBV6-5 and TRBJ2-1, with TRBD2 identical over 12 bases. The CDR3 is 16 amino acids. The junction had 3 bases not matched to a gene; V was cut back by 2 bases and J by 4 bases. The germline V gene has CDR1 MNHEY and CDR2 SVGAGI. The DNA of the CDR3 is TGTGCCAGCAGTTACCCTGGACTAGCGGGGTACAATGAGCAGTTCTTC. Protein sequence: CASSYPGLAGYNEQFF.

Worth noting for this clone: Other DNA sequences of this sample code for an identical CDR3. The chain employs TRBV11-2 and TRBJ2-7; weak D call: TRBD1 (6 bases). CDR1 is SGHAT and CDR2 is FQNNGV in the germline V gene. The ends were cut back, 6 bases at V and 0 bases at J, with 12 bases in the middle. This CDR3 has 14 amino acids. CDR3 in amino acids: CASSPGGSSYEQYF. As DNA, the CDR3 is TGTGCCAGCAGTCCTGGGGGCAGCTCCTACGAGCAGTACTTC.

The gene calls are TRBV28 and TRBJ1-5, with TRBD1 matching over 8 bases. The J segment lost 6 bases and the V segment lost 6 bases, leaving 7 bases of the junction unmatched. Germline V lookup: CDR1 MDHEN, CDR2 SYDVKM. This CDR3 contains 14 residues. CDR3 nucleotide sequence: TGTGCCAGCAGGACTGGACAGGGTGGTCAGCCCCAGCATTTT. This encodes CASRTGQGGQPQHF. Full variable domain (missing parts from reference TRBV28 and TRBJ1-5): DVKVTQSSRYLVKRTGEKVFLECVQDMDHENMFWYRQDPGLGLRLIYFSYDVKMKEKGDIPEGYSVSREKKERFSLILESASTNQTSMYLCASRTGQGGQPQHFGDGTRLSIL.